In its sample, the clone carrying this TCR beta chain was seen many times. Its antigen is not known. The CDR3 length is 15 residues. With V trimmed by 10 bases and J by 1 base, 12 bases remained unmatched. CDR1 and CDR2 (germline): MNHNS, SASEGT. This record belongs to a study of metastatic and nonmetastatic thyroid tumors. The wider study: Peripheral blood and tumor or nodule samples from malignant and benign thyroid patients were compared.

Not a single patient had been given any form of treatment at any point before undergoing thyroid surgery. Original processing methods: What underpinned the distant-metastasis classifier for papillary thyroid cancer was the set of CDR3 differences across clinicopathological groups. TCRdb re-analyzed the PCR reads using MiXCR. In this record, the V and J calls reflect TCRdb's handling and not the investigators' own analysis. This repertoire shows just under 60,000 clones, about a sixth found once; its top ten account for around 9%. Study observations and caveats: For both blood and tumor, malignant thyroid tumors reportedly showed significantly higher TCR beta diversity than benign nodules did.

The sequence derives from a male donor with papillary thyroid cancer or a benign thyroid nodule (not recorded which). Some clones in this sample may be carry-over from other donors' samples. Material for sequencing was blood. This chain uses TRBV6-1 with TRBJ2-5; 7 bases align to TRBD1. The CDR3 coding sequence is TGTGCCACTCGGGACAGCCGAGATATCCAAGAGACCCAGTACTTC. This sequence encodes CATRDSRDIQETQYF.